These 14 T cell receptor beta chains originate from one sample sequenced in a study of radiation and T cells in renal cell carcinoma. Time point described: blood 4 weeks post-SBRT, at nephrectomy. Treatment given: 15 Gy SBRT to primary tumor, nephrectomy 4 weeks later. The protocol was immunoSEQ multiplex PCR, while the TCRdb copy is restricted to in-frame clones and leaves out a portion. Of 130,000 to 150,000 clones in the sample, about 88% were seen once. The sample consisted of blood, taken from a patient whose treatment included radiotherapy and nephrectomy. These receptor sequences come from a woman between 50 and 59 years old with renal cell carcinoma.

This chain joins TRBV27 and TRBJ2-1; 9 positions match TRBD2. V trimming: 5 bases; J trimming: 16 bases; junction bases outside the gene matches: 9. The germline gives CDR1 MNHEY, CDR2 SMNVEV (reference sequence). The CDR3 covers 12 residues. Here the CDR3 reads CASSLIAGALFF. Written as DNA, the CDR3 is TGTGCCAGCAGTCTTATAGCGGGGGCCCTCTTCTTC.

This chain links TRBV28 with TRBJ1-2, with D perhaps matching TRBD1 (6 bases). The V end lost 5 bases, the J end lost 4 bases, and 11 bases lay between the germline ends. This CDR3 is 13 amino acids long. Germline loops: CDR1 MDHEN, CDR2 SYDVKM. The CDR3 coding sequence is TGTGCCAGCAGTCCCCCAGGGGCCTATGGCTACACCTTC. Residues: CASSPPGAYGYTF.

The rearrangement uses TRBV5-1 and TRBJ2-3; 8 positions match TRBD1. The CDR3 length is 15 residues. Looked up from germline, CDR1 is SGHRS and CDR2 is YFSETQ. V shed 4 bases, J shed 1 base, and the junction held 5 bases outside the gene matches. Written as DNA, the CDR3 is TGCGCCAGCAGCGTGGACAGGGTCCGCACAGATACGCAGTATTTT. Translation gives CASSVDRVRTDTQYF.

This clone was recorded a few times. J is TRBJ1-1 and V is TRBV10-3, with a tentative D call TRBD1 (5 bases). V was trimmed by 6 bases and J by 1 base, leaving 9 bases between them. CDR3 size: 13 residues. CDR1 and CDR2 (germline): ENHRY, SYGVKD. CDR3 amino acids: CAIRTDENTEAFF. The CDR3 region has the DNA TGTGCCATCAGGACAGACGAGAACACTGAAGCTTTCTTT.

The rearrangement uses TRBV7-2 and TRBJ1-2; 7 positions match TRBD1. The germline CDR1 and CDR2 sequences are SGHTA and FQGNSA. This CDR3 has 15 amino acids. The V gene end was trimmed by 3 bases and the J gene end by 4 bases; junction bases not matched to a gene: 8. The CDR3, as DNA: TGTGCCAGCAGCTTTCAAAGGGACAGAATCTATGGCTACACCTTC. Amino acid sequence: CASSFQRDRIYGYTF.

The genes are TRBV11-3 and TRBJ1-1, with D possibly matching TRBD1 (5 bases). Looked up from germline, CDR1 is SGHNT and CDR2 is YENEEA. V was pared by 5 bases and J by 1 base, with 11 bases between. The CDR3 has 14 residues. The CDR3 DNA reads TGTGCCAGCAGCCCGGGACTCCCGAACACTGAAGCTTTCTTT. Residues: CASSPGLPNTEAFF. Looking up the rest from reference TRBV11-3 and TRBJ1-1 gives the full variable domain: EAGVVQSPRYKIIEKKQPVAFWCNPISGHNTLYWYLQNLGQGPELLIRYENEEAVDDSQLPKDRFSAERLKGVDSTLKIQPAELGDSAVYLCASSPGLPNTEAFFGQGTRLTVV.

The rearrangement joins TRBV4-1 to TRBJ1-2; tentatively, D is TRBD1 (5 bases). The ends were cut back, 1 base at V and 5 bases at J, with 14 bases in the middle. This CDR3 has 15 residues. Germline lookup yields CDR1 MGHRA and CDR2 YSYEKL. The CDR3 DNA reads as TGCGCCAGCAGCCAAGGGTCAGGGAGCAAGTATGGCTACACCTTC. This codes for CASSQGSGSKYGYTF.

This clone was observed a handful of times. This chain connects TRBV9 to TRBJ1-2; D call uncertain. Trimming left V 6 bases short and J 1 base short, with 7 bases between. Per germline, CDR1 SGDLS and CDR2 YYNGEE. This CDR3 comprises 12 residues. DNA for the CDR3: TGTGCCAGCACAGCAGTTAACTATGGCTACACCTTC. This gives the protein CASTAVNYGYTF.

This CDR3 reads CASSIRSSGNTIYF. CDR3 nucleotides: TGTGCCAGCAGCATTAGGAGCTCTGGAAACACCATATATTTT. This chain connects TRBV9 to TRBJ1-3; D ambiguous. Germline CDR1 and CDR2: SGDLS and YYNGEE. This CDR3 is 14 amino acids long. V was trimmed by 4 bases and J by 0 bases, leaving 8 bases between them. Drawing the rest from reference TRBV9 and TRBJ1-3, the complete variable domain is DSGVTQTPKHLITATGQRVTLRCSPRSGDLSVYWYQQSLDQGLQFLIQYYNGEERAKGNILERFSAQQFPDLHSELNLSSLELGDSALYFCASSIRSSGNTIYFGEGSWLTVV.

The chain's CDR3 is CASRRRHLVNTEAFF. The CDR3, as DNA: TGTGCCAGCAGGAGAAGACACCTGGTTAACACTGAAGCTTTCTTT. The chain is built from TRBV28 and TRBJ1-1; no firm D call. Germline V gene data show CDR1 as MDHEN and CDR2 as SYDVKM. Trimming cost V 6 bases and J 2 bases, with 16 bases left between them. The CDR3 runs to 15 residues. Full variable domain (outside the CDR3, taken from reference TRBV28 and TRBJ1-1): DVKVTQSSRYLVKRTGEKVFLECVQDMDHENMFWYRQDPGLGLRLIYFSYDVKMKEKGDIPEGYSVSREKKERFSLILESASTNQTSMYLCASRRRHLVNTEAFFGQGTRLTVV.

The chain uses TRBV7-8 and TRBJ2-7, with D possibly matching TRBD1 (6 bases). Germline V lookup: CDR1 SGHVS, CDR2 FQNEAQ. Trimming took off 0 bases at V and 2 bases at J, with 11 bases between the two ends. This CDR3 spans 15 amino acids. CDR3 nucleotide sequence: TGTGCCAGCAGCTTAGCCCCCAGGGGAACCTACGAGCAGTACTTC. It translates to CASSLAPRGTYEQYF.

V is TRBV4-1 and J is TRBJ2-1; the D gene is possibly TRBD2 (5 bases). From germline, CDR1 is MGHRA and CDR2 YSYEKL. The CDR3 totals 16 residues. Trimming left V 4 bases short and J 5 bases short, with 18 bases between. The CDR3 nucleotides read TGCGCCAGCAGCCGAGGTTGGGGAGCGGAAAACAATGAGCAGTTCTTC. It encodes CASSRGWGAENNEQFF.

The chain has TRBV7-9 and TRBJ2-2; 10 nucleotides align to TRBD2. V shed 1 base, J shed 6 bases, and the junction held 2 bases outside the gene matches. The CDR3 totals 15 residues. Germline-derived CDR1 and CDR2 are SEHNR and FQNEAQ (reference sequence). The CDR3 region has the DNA TGTGCCAGCAGCTTAGGGACTAGCGGTGCCGGGGAGCTGTTTTTT. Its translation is CASSLGTSGAGELFF.

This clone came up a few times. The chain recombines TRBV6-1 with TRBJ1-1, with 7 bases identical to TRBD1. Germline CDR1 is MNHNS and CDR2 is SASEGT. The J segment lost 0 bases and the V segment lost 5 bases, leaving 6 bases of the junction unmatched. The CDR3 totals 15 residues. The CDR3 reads CASSPRDSMNTEAFF. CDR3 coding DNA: TGTGCCAGCAGTCCCAGGGACAGCATGAACACTGAAGCTTTCTTT.